Sequencing of this T cell receptor beta chain was carried out in a study of T-cell memory formation after mild COVID-19. The length of the CDR3 is 16 residues. Germline CDR1 reads MGHRA; CDR2 reads YSYEKL. V was trimmed by 5 bases and J by 4 bases, leaving 18 bases between them. With constant-segment primers, 5'RACE yielded cDNA libraries of TCR alpha and TCR beta that carried sample barcodes and UMIs. TCRdb fed the 5' RACE reads into MiXCR, producing one record per CDR3 protein. The repertoire holds 85,000 to 120,000 distinct CDR3 sequences, with about a sixth as singletons. This rearrangement joins TRBV4-1 to TRBJ1-3; perhaps TRBD1 as D (6 bases). The receptor was isolated from an adult woman who had mild COVID-19 (a few samples of this study predate the infection). Cell type and time point are not known. The sequenced material came from PBMCs or a T cell subset sorted from them (not recorded which). DNA for the CDR3: TGCGCCAGCAGCACCTCCGGACAGCCGGGCGGAAACACCATATATTTT. Its translation is CASSTSGQPGGNTIYF.